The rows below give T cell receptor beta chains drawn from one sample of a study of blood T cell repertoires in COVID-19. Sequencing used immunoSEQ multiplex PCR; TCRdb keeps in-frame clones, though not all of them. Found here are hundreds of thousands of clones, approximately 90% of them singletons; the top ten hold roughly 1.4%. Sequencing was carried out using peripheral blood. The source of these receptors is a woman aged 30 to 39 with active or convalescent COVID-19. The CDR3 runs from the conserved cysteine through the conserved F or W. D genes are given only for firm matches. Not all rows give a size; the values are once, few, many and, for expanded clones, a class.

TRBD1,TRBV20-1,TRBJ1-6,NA,TGCAGTGCTAGTAAGGGACAGGGGAGTTATAATTCACCCCTCCACTTT,CSASKGQGSYNSPLHF
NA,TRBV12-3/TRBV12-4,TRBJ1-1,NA,TGTGCCAGCACCCTCGGAGGAGACTCTGAAGCTTTCTTT,CASTLGGDSEAFF
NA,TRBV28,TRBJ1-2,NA,TGTGCCAGCAGTAACAGGGAGCTCTATGGCTACACCTTC,CASSNRELYGYTF
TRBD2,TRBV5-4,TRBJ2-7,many,TGTGCCAGCAGCCCCCAAAGCGGGGATTTCGCCGAGCAGTACTTC,CASSPQSGDFAEQYF
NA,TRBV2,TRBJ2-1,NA,TGTGCCAGTCGCGCAGGGCTAACCTACAATGAGCAGTTCTTC,CASRAGLTYNEQFF
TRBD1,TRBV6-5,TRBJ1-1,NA,TGTGCCAGCAGAGGACAGGGGTTGAACACTGAAGCTTTCTTT,CASRGQGLNTEAFF
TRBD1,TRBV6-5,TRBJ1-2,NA,TGTGCCAGCAGTTACTCATATTCCGGGACAGGATATGGCTACACCTTC,CASSYSYSGTGYGYTF
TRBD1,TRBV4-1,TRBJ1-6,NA,TGCGCCAGCAGCCAAATACAGGGGAGTAATTCACCCCTCCACTTT,CASSQIQGSNSPLHF
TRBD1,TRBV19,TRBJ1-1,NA,TGTGCCAGTAGTTCGACAGGGGTGGCGCGAGGAACTGAAGCTTTCTTT,CASSSTGVARGTEAFF
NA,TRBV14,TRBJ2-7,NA,TGTGCCAGCAGCCAGCTTTCGCGGGCCTACGAGCAGTACTTC,CASSQLSRAYEQYF
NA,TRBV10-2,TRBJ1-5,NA,TGCGCCAGCAGTGAGCGGGGAGGAGGCAATCAGCCCCAGCATTTT,CASSERGGGNQPQHF
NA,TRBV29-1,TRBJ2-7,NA,TGCAGCGCCAGGACAGTCTCCTACGAGCAGTACTTC,CSARTVSYEQYF
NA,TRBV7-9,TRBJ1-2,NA,TGTGCCAGCAGCCCAGGCCAGGGCCAAGGCTACACCTTC,CASSPGQGQGYTF
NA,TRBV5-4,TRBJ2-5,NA,TGTGCCAGCAGCTCTCAAGAGACCCAGTACTTC,CASSSQETQYF
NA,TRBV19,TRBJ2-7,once,TGTGCCAGTAGTCCAGCCAGGACCTACGAGCAGTACTTC,CASSPARTYEQYF
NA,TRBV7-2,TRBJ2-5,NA,TGTGCCAGCAGCTTAGCAAGGGAGTCGTCCCAGTACTTC,CASSLARESSQYF
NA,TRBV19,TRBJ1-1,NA,TGTGCCAGTAGTATAAACGGGGGTACCACTGAAGCTTTCTTT,CASSINGGTTEAFF
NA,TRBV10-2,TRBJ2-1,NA,TGCGCCAGCAGTGACGTCGGCTCCTACAATGAGCAGTTCTTC,CASSDVGSYNEQFF
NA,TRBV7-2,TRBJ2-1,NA,TGTGCCAGCAGCTTTTCTAGCAAATTCAATGAGCAGTTCTTC,CASSFSSKFNEQFF
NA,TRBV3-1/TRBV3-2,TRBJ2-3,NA,TGTGCCAGCAGGAGTTCGGAGCTGCCCACAGATACGCAGTATTTT,CASRSSELPTDTQYF
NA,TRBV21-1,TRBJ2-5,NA,TGTGCCAGCAGCAAAGATGTGGGGAGGGGACAGGGAGATGAGACCCAGTACTTC,CASSKDVGRGQGDETQYF
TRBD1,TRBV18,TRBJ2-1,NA,TGTGCCAGCTCAGGGGACAGAGCCTACAATGAGCAGTTCTTC,CASSGDRAYNEQFF
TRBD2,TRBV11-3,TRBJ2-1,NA,TGTGCCAGCAGCCAATCGTGGGGCGGGAGGGCCAGTGAGCAGTTCTTC,CASSQSWGGRASEQFF
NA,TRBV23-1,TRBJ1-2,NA,TGCGCCAGCAGTCAACCCTTCTTGGGTGGGGAGGGCTACACCTTC,CASSQPFLGGEGYTF
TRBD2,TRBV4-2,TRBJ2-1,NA,TGTGCCAGCAGCCAAGACGCCACTAGCGGGGCTAATGAGCAGTTCTTC,CASSQDATSGANEQFF
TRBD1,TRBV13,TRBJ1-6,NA,TGTGCCAGCAGCGTAGGGACAGGGGGCAATAATTCACCCCTCCACTTT,CASSVGTGGNNSPLHF
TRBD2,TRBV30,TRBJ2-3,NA,TGTGCCTGGAAGCCGGGACTACTTAGCACAGATACGCAGTATTTT,CAWKPGLLSTDTQYF
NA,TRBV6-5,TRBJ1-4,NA,TGTGCCAGCAGCAGGCGGGGGGCGACTAATGAAAAACTGTTTTTT,CASSRRGATNEKLFF
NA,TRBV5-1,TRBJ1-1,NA,TGCGCCAGCAGCTTAGGGACGGAGGGTATGAACACTGAAGCTTTCTTT,CASSLGTEGMNTEAFF
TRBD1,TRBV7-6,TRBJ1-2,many,TGTGCCAGCAGCCCAGGGCCAGGGGCAGGGGGCTATGGCTACACCTTC,CASSPGPGAGGYGYTF
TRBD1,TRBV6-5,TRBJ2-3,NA,TGTGCCAGCAGTCTCGGGACAGGGCCAGATACGCAGTATTTT,CASSLGTGPDTQYF
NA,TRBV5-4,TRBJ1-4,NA,TGTGCCAGCAGCTTGGCCGGGGATTCTAATGAAAAACTGTTTTTT,CASSLAGDSNEKLFF
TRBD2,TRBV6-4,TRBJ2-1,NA,TGTGCCAGCAACCAGCGGGAGGGAGGAGAGCAGTTCTTC,CASNQREGGEQFF
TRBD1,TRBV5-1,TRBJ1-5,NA,TGCGCCAGCAGCCCGACGACAGGGGCCAATCAGCCCCAGCATTTT,CASSPTTGANQPQHF
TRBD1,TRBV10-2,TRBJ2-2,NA,TGCGCCAGCGGGACAGGCCCGGAGCTGTTTTTT,CASGTGPELFF